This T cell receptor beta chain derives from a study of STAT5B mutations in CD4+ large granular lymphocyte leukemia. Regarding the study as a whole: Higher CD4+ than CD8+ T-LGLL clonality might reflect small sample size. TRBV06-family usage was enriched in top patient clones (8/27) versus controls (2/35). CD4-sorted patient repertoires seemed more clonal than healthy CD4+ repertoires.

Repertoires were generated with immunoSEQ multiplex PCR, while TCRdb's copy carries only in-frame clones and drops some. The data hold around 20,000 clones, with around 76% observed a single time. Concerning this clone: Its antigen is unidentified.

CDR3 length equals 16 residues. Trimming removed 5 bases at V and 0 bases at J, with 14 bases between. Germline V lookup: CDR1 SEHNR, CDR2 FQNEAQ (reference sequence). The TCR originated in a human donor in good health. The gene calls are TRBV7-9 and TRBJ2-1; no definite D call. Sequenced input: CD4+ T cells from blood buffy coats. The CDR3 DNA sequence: TGTGCCAGCAGCCCCGTGGAGTGGGCCTCCTACAATGAGCAGTTCTTC. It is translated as CASSPVEWASYNEQFF.